The rows below give T cell receptor beta chains drawn from one sample of a study of CD8+ T cells in alopecia areata. Assay used: immunoSEQ multiplex PCR; TCRdb lists only in-frame clones, some missing. The data hold about 200,000 clones, with more than 55% observed a single time. Sequenced: CD8+ T cells sorted from blood. These receptor sequences come from a human donor in good health. CDR3s leave out the opening cysteine and the closing phenylalanine or tryptophan.

v_call,cdr3_aa
TRBV4-1,ASSQTDRSSYEQY
TRBV5-1,ASRRRGESTDTQY
TRBV7-6,ASSLATDSYEQY
TRBV7-9,ASSHESYRDIF
TRBV21-1,ASSKDSQPSSSYEQY
TRBV19,ASSILGTNTDTQY
TRBV7-8,ASSLHTSGEYNEQF
TRBV4-2,ASSQDGGGYT
TRBV27,ASSFGQEAF
TRBV6-1,ASSGGEVQY